The clone carrying this TCR beta chain has only one observation. Its antigen is not known. Germline V CDR1 and CDR2: MDHEN, SYDVKM. Trimming at V came to 1 base and at J to 2 bases, leaving 7 bases not matched to a gene. The CDR3 consists of 17 residues. The sample belongs to a study of cytomegalovirus exposure and HLA in healthy donors. Study-level information: The use of the same platform for the 110 or so validation repertoires and the 550 to 850 first-cohort repertoires was reported by a later analysis. Notes on the study in general: Listed as cytomegalovirus-associated were 164 TCR beta chains. The authors confirmed in vitro that three CMV-associated chains were specific for CMV antigens.

Profiling relied on immunoSEQ multiplex PCR, and the TCRdb table lists in-frame clones only, not all of them. This table has hundreds of thousands of clones, about nine tenths appearing once. The receptor was derived from a woman aged 18-29 years in good health and CMV-seronegative. This chain connects TRBV28 to TRBJ2-3; 9 nucleotides agree with TRBD2. Sequencing was performed on PBMCs. The CDR3 sequence is CASSLLSAGGDTDTQYF. CDR3 DNA sequence: TGTGCCAGCAGTTTATTGTCCGCGGGAGGGGACACAGATACGCAGTATTTT.